The 22 T cell receptor beta chains reported below all come from one sample, sequenced in a study of blood T cells in healthy people across ages. The authors ran a second PCR of roughly 6 to 12 cycles using a sample-barcoded 5' primer and a J-beta primer mix. TCRdb reprocessed the 5' RACE reads with MiXCR, giving one entry per CDR3 protein. The sample lists some 790,000 distinct CDR3 sequences, less than 35% occurring once. Sequencing was done on a sample of blood. The receptors come from a woman older than 75 in good health.

This rearrangement joins TRBV29-1 to TRBJ2-3, with a tentative D call TRBD2 (5 bases). This CDR3 is 13 amino acids long. Trimming left V 7 bases short and J 3 bases short, with 14 bases between. Germline V gene sequence: CDR1 SQVTM, CDR2 ANQGSEA. CDR3 region: CSADNGVTDTQYF. CDR3 nucleotide sequence: TGCAGCGCTGACAACGGGGTAACAGATACGCAGTATTTT.

On this clonotype: Germline is not matched at one junction end, which may reflect a read error. The V call is TRBV7-2, the J call TRBJ1-1; maybe TRBD1 (5 bases). The CDR3 is made up of 15 amino acids. Germline CDR1 is SGHTA and CDR2 is FQGNSA. As DNA, the CDR3 is TGCGCCAGCAGCTTGTTTGGGACTTCTGACACTGAAGCTTTCTTT. Residues: CASSLFGTSDTEAFF.

This clonotype turned up a few times. V is TRBV19 and J is TRBJ2-1, with TRBD2 matching 8 bases. CDR3 length: 13 residues. Losses at the gene ends were 4 bases for V and 12 bases for J; bases not matched to a gene: 8. CDR1 and CDR2 from the germline V gene are LNHDA and SQIVND (reference sequence). CDR3 loop: CASSTTGRAVQFF. The CDR3 coding sequence is TGTGCCAGTAGTACTACCGGGAGGGCGGTGCAGTTCTTC.

This clonotype was counted many times. This sequence joins TRBV10-3 and TRBJ2-7; 10 bases agree with TRBD1. Losses at the gene ends were 6 bases for V and 6 bases for J; bases not matched to a gene: 2. This CDR3 is 12 amino acids long. Germline V gene sequence: CDR1 ENHRY, CDR2 SYGVKD. CDR3 bases: TGTGCCATCAGGGACAGGGGGGTCGAGCAGTACTTC. Translating gives CAIRDRGVEQYF.

The rearrangement links TRBV12-3 or TRBV12-4 to TRBJ2-1, with D perhaps TRBD1 or TRBD2 (6 bases each). The V end lost 5 bases, the J end lost 5 bases, and 16 bases lay between the germline ends. CDR3 length: 15 amino acids. As DNA, the CDR3 is TGTGCCAGCAGTCCTTTAGGGGGGACGCACAATGAGCAGTTCTTC. This codes for CASSPLGGTHNEQFF.

The gene calls are TRBV7-2 and TRBJ2-2; possible D gene TRBD1, 6 bases. This CDR3 is built from 15 residues. The ends were cut back, 5 bases at V and 0 bases at J, with 10 bases in the middle. The V gene's germline CDR1 is SGHTA and CDR2 FQGNSA. This chain's CDR3 is CASSTQGPNTGELFF. The DNA of the CDR3 is TGTGCCAGCAGCACTCAGGGGCCGAACACCGGGGAGCTGTTTTTT.

This clonotype was found many times. This chain links TRBV6-5 with TRBJ1-6, with D unresolved. Germline V gene lookup returns CDR1 MNHEY and CDR2 SVGAGI. Trimming took off 8 bases at V and 5 bases at J, with 7 bases between the two ends. The CDR3 runs to 12 residues. CDR3 sequence: CASGVNNSPLHF. The CDR3 coding sequence is TGTGCCAGCGGGGTTAATAATTCACCCCTCCACTTT.

In the case of this clonotype: This clone may be a read error of a much larger clone one base away. This CDR3 fails to terminate in the conserved phenylalanine or tryptophan, so it likely reflects a read error. The chain employs TRBV24-1 and TRBJ1-5, with 8 positions matching TRBD1. The V and J ends lost 3 bases and 6 bases, in that order; junction bases with no gene match: 9. CDR1 is KGHDR, CDR2 SFDVKD, per germline. This CDR3 spans 16 amino acids. In DNA form, the CDR3 reads TGTGCCACCAGTGATCCGAGGACAGGGAAGGCTCAGCCCCAGCATTTG. Its protein is CATSDPRTGKAQPQHL.

This clonotype appeared a few times. For the CDR3, the DNA is TGTGCCAGCAGGGAGGGTGTCAATGAAAAACTGTTTTTT. It encodes CASREGVNEKLFF. The chain is built from TRBV25-1 and TRBJ1-4, with D hard to call. Trimming took 6 bases from V and 5 from J, leaving 10 bases between them. Germline lookup yields CDR1 MGHDK and CDR2 SYGVNS. The CDR3 length is 13 residues.

Regarding this clonotype: The CDR3 carries no conserved terminal phenylalanine or tryptophan, so it likely arises from a read error. No DNA is shown, since the ends of the CDR3 on it are uncertain; the CDR3 is the one TCRdb lists. V is TRBV6-5 and J is TRBJ2-4; TRBD1 was called by the table and not checked on the DNA. The CDR3 numbers 16 amino acids, ends counted. Germline assignment: CDR1 MNHEY and CDR2 SVGAGI. Here the CDR3 reads CASSPPGKSSKNIRYL.

Ten or more counts support this clonotype. The gene calls are TRBV24-1 and TRBJ2-7; TRBD1 matches 8 bases. The CDR3 is 15 amino acids. Trimming at V came to 9 bases and at J to 1 base, leaving 10 bases not matched to a gene. Germline assignment: CDR1 KGHDR and CDR2 SFDVKD. The CDR3 protein is CATSQTGDASYEQYF. The CDR3, as DNA: TGTGCCACCTCTCAGACAGGGGACGCGTCCTACGAGCAGTACTTC.

Of note for this clonotype: With a much larger clone just one base away, this may be a read error. This chain joins TRBV6-5 and TRBJ2-1; a possible D gene is TRBD1 (6 bases). The DNA end is more similar to TRBJ2-7, so the J call may be wrong. Per the germline V gene, CDR1 is MNHEY and CDR2 is SVGAGI. The CDR3 covers 15 residues. DNA for the CDR3: TGTGCCAGCAGCTACGACAGGAGCTCCTACAATGAGCAGTACTTC. Its translation: CASSYDRSSYNEQYF.

Note on this clonotype: At one of its ends the junction is not consistent with the germline gene, which may arise from a read error. CDR3 amino acids: CASSVFQGSTGERFF. In DNA, the CDR3 is TGTGCCAGCAGCGTATTCCAGGGGAGCACCGGGGAGCGGTTTTTT. The chain couples TRBV9 to TRBJ2-2; D possibly corresponds to TRBD1 (6 bases). The CDR3 is 15 residues long. CDR1 and CDR2 (germline): SGDLS, YYNGEE.

This clonotype was counted only a few times. V gene TRBV7-2 combines with J gene TRBJ2-1; the D is unclear. Trimming left V 2 bases short and J 3 bases short, with 2 bases between. Germline V gene data show CDR1 as SGHTA and CDR2 as FQGNSA. This CDR3 contains 12 residues. The CDR3 DNA sequence: TGTGCCAGCAGCTTATGCTACAATGAGCAGTTCTTC. Translation gives CASSLCYNEQFF.

This clonotype was seen only once. The V call is TRBV27, the J call TRBJ1-1, with unresolved D. The CDR3 totals 14 residues. Germline assignment: CDR1 MNHEY and CDR2 SMNVEV (reference sequence). Trimming removed 1 base from V and 4 bases from J, with 10 bases in between. The CDR3 spells CASSLWAQATEAFF. DNA for the CDR3: TGTGCCAGCAGTTTATGGGCCCAGGCCACTGAAGCTTTCTTT.

This clonotype was seen many times. This rearrangement joins TRBV18 to TRBJ2-3; the D is unclear. Germline CDR1 KGHSH, CDR2 LQKENI. Trimming stripped 4 bases from V and 5 bases from J, with 10 bases between. The length of the CDR3 is 13 residues. The DNA of the CDR3 is TGTGCCAGCTCACTTACAGCCGGAGATACGCAGTATTTT. The encoded protein is CASSLTAGDTQYF. Drawing the rest from reference TRBV18 and TRBJ2-3, the complete variable domain is NAGVMQNPRHLVRRRGQEARLRCSPMKGHSHVYWYRQLPEEGLKFMVYLQKENIIDESGMPKERFSAEFPKEGPSILRIQQVVRGDSAAYFCASSLTAGDTQYFGPGTRLTVL.

The J gene is TRBJ1-2, the V gene TRBV7-9; the D is unclear. Germline CDR1 and CDR2: SEHNR and FQNEAQ (reference sequence). The V end lost 2 bases, the J end lost 3 bases, and 4 bases lay between the germline ends. This CDR3 comprises 12 residues. CDR3 sequence reads: CASSLNDYGYTF. The CDR3 bases are TGTGCCAGCAGCTTAAACGACTATGGCTACACCTTC.

The chain combines TRBV28 with TRBJ1-5; 9 nucleotides agree with TRBD1. V lost 6 bases and J lost 10; bases outside the gene matches: 10. The CDR3 sequence is 14 residues long. CDR1 MDHEN and CDR2 SYDVKM come from the germline V gene. The CDR3 spells CASRPGTGRRPQHF. CDR3 in DNA: TGTGCCAGCAGGCCTGGGACAGGGAGGCGTCCCCAGCATTTT.

At least ten counts were recorded for this clonotype. The rearrangement uses TRBV12-3 or TRBV12-4 and TRBJ2-5, with D perhaps TRBD2 (7 bases). The CDR3 is 16 amino acids. V shed 6 bases and J shed 4 bases, with 21 bases lying between them. The CDR3, as DNA: TGTGCCAGCAGCCCGAGGGGGTCGGGGGGCCGAGAGACCCAGTACTTC. This gives the protein CASSPRGSGGRETQYF.

This clonotype was recorded at least ten times. The chain recombines TRBV21-1 with TRBJ1-1; the D call in the table, TRBD1, was not verified against the DNA. TRBV21-1 is termed a pseudogene. This CDR3 is 14 amino acids long. This CDR3 reads CASSEDNLNTEAFF. CDR3 DNA: TGTGCCAGCAGCGAGGACAACCTGAACACTGAAGCTTTCTTT.

This clonotype has ten or more counts. The V call is TRBV7-2, the J call TRBJ2-1; D gene uncertain. V gave up 2 bases and J gave up 6 bases, with 14 bases separating them. There are 15 residues in the CDR3. Germline CDR1 reads SGHTA; CDR2 reads FQGNSA. The CDR3 reads CASSLSGLYGNEQFF. For the CDR3, the DNA is TGTGCCAGCAGCTTATCCGGGCTCTACGGCAATGAGCAGTTCTTC.

This clonotype was seen at least ten times. The rearrangement uses TRBV7-2 and TRBJ1-2; 7 positions agree with TRBD1. After removal of 5 bases from V and 4 bases from J, the junction contained 13 bases not matched to a gene. In germline, CDR1 is SGHTA, CDR2 FQGNSA. The CDR3 runs to 16 residues. In DNA form, the CDR3 reads TGTGCCAGCAGCCGACGAGGACAGGACCCCTCCTATGGCTACACCTTC. Encoded protein: CASSRRGQDPSYGYTF.